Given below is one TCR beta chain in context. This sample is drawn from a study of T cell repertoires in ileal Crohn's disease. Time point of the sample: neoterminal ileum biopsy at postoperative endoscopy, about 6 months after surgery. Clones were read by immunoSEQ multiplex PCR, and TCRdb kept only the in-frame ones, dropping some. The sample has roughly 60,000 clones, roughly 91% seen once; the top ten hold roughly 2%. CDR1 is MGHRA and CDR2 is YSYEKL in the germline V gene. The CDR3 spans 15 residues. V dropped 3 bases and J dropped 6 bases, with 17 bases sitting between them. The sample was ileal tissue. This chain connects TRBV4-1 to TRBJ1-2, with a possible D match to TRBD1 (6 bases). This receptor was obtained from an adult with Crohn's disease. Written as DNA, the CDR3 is TGCGCCAGCAGCCATGACAGGTCCCCGGGTAATGGCTACACCTTC. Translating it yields CASSHDRSPGNGYTF.